This entry lists 32 T cell receptor beta chains sequenced from one sample in a study of CD8 T cells in ankylosing spondylitis. TCRdb passed the 5' RACE reads through MiXCR, listing each CDR3 protein once. This sample yields over 100,000 distinct CDR3 sequences, of which 11% are seen a single time; about 3.8% belongs to the top ten. The sample taken for sequencing was blood, either unsorted or a sorted T cell fraction (not recorded which). The receptors derive from a female donor with ankylosing spondylitis or in good health (not recorded which).

This clonotype was found many times. The chain has TRBV12-3 or TRBV12-4 and TRBJ2-1; no clear D. Trimming cost V 3 bases and J 7 bases, with 7 bases left between them. The CDR3 is 12 residues long. CDR3: CASSFSRNEQFF. In nucleotides, the CDR3 is TGTGCCAGCAGTTTTTCCCGGAATGAGCAGTTCTTC.

This clonotype was picked up many times. The V gene is TRBV21-1, the J gene TRBJ1-1. TRBV21-1 is tagged as a pseudogene. CDR3 length: 15 residues. The CDR3 here is CASSRVGGSDTEAFF. CDR3 coding DNA: TGTGCCAGCAGCAGGGTCGGGGGTTCTGACACTGAAGCTTTCTTT.

In its sample, this clonotype was seen many times. CDR3 amino acids: CASSLGLLRDYGYTF. The CDR3 nucleotides read TGTGCCAGCAGCCTCGGACTGCTTAGGGACTATGGCTACACCTTC. V gene TRBV7-8 combines with J gene TRBJ1-2; D uncertain. Looked up from germline, CDR1 is SGHVS and CDR2 is FQNEAQ. V gave up 5 bases and J gave up 3 bases, with 16 bases separating them. The CDR3 contains 15 residues.

This clonotype was recorded many times. The chain joins TRBV5-1 to TRBJ2-5; TRBD2 might be the D (5 bases). Germline CDR1 and CDR2: SGHRS and YFSETQ. This CDR3 has 14 residues. Trimming took off 4 bases at V and 3 bases at J, with 13 bases between the two ends. The CDR3 is CASSPQLGKETQYF. CDR3 bases: TGCGCCAGCAGCCCCCAACTAGGGAAAGAGACCCAGTACTTC.

The CDR3: CSASEGGSWRDTQYF. In DNA form, the CDR3 reads TGCAGTGCTAGTGAAGGGGGGTCTTGGCGGGATACGCAGTATTTT. V is TRBV20-1 and J is TRBJ2-3; D tentatively reads TRBD1 or TRBD2 (6 bases each). Trimming removed 3 bases from V and 6 bases from J, with 19 bases in between. The CDR3 has 15 amino acids. The germline gives CDR1 DFQATT, CDR2 SNEGSKA (reference sequence).

The chain's CDR3 is CAWDRADTQYF. The CDR3 DNA sequence: TGTGCCTGGGACAGGGCGGATACGCAGTATTTT. This chain connects TRBV30 to TRBJ2-3, with 7 positions matching TRBD1. Germline CDR1 is GTSNPN and CDR2 is SVGIG (reference sequence). V was clipped by 5 bases and J by 6 bases; unmatched bases: 2. This CDR3 has 11 amino acids.

There are many counts of this clonotype. J is TRBJ2-5 and V is TRBV5-1; 10 bases map to TRBD1. V was pared by 2 bases and J by 5 bases, with 9 bases of the junction left unmatched. This CDR3 region has 16 residues. Germline V gene sequence: CDR1 SGHRS, CDR2 YFSETQ. For the CDR3, the DNA is TGCGCCAGCAGCTTTTTCGGGACAGGGGAAGGGGAGACCCAGTACTTC. Amino acid sequence: CASSFFGTGEGETQYF.

This clonotype was recorded many times. The rearrangement links TRBV29-1 to TRBJ1-1, with D tentatively TRBD1 (5 bases). Germline loops: CDR1 SQVTM, CDR2 ANQGSEA. The germline V and J ends were trimmed by 2 bases and 4 bases, with 14 bases remaining between them. This CDR3 has 14 residues. The CDR3 DNA sequence: TGCAGCGTTGAAAAAGGGGCGGGGGGCACTGAAGCTTTCTTT. It translates to CSVEKGAGGTEAFF.

The J gene is TRBJ2-5, the V gene TRBV19; 7 nucleotides align to TRBD2. Germline assignment: CDR1 LNHDA and CDR2 SQIVND (reference sequence). The CDR3 consists of 14 residues. With 5 bases clipped from V and 2 bases from J, the junction kept 5 bases outside the gene matches. The CDR3 spells CASSLGREQETQYF. For the CDR3, the DNA is TGTGCCAGTAGTTTGGGGAGGGAACAAGAGACCCAGTACTTC.

This clonotype was counted ten times or more. This rearrangement joins TRBV18 to TRBJ2-1, with D possibly matching TRBD2 (6 bases). Germline V gene sequence: CDR1 KGHSH, CDR2 LQKENI. This CDR3 is 13 amino acids long. V gave up 2 bases and J gave up 4 bases, with 6 bases separating them. For the CDR3, the DNA is TGTGCCAGCTCACCAGGGGGGTACAATGAGCAGTTCTTC. It encodes CASSPGGYNEQFF.

This clonotype was seen many times. This chain uses TRBV7-3 with TRBJ2-1; D is ambiguous. This CDR3 comprises 18 residues. Germline V CDR1 and CDR2: SGHTA, FQGTGA. With 2 bases removed from V and 0 bases from J, the gap between germline ends came to 17 bases. CDR3 protein: CASSLRQSAFSSYNEQFF. For the CDR3, the DNA is TGTGCCAGCAGCTTACGTCAGTCGGCTTTCAGCTCCTACAATGAGCAGTTCTTC.

This clonotype turned up a few times. The gene calls are TRBV12-3 or TRBV12-4 and TRBJ2-2; TRBD1 agrees at 7 bases. V lost 4 bases and J lost 3; bases outside the gene matches: 8. There are 16 residues in the CDR3. CDR3 protein: CASSYWGQHDTGELFF. The CDR3 nucleotides read TGTGCCAGCAGTTATTGGGGACAGCACGACACCGGGGAGCTGTTTTTT.

This clonotype was recorded at least ten times. The chain joins TRBV10-3 to TRBJ2-7, with 16 bases lining up with TRBD2. Germline V lookup: CDR1 ENHRY, CDR2 SYGVKD. The CDR3 has 15 amino acids. With 6 bases clipped from V and 6 bases from J, the junction kept 5 bases outside the gene matches. The CDR3 DNA reads as TGTGCCATCAGCGGGACTAGCGGGGGGGCAGGCGAGCAGTACTTC. Residues: CAISGTSGGAGEQYF.

The J gene is TRBJ2-2, the V gene TRBV30; 7 bases map to TRBD1. This CDR3 has 15 amino acids. V shed 1 base and J 4 bases; nucleotides not matched to a gene: 6. Per germline, CDR1 GTSNPN and CDR2 SVGIG (reference sequence). This chain's CDR3 is CAWSALAGGTGELFF. CDR3 in DNA: TGTGCCTGGAGTGCCCTGGCAGGGGGCACCGGGGAGCTGTTTTTT.

V gene TRBV7-2 combines with J gene TRBJ2-7, with 10 bases matching TRBD2. V dropped 7 bases and J dropped 5; count of bases not matched to a gene: 8. Germline CDR1 SGHTA, CDR2 FQGNSA. This CDR3 has 14 residues. Here the CDR3 reads CASTASGRGDEQYF. In DNA, the CDR3 is TGTGCCAGCACCGCGAGCGGGAGGGGTGACGAGCAGTACTTC.

This clonotype has a count of ten or more. V usage is TRBV4-1 and J usage is TRBJ1-1; a possible D gene is TRBD1 (6 bases). Germline CDR1 MGHRA, CDR2 YSYEKL. The length of the CDR3 is 18 residues. Trimming removed 4 bases at V and 1 base at J, with 22 bases between. The CDR3 nucleotides read TGCGCCAGCAGCCCATATGCGGATTACGGGACATCGAACACTGAAGCTTTCTTT. Its protein product is CASSPYADYGTSNTEAFF.

This clonotype has ten or more counts. The J gene is TRBJ2-7, the V gene TRBV5-1, with a tentative D call TRBD1 (6 bases). V dropped 6 bases and J dropped 2 bases, with 15 bases sitting between them. Germline CDR1 is SGHRS and CDR2 is YFSETQ. The CDR3 runs 14 residues. CDR3 in amino acids: CASNPGTSAYEQYF. CDR3 nucleotide sequence: TGCGCCAGCAACCCCGGGACATCGGCCTACGAGCAGTACTTC.

This clonotype has a count of ten or more. The chain joins TRBV27 to TRBJ2-7; weak D call: TRBD1 (6 bases). CDR3 length: 15 amino acids. V lost 6 bases and J lost 9, with 24 bases in between. Looked up from germline, CDR1 is MNHEY and CDR2 is SMNVEV (reference sequence). In DNA, the CDR3 is TGTGCCAGCAGATCGGACAGCTCCTCCGTAGCCGGGCAGTACTTC. Amino acids: CASRSDSSSVAGQYF.

This clonotype was seen repeatedly, ten times or more. The V call is TRBV20-1, the J call TRBJ2-7, with 7 nucleotides matching TRBD1. Germline CDR1 DFQATT, CDR2 SNEGSKA (reference sequence). V dropped 1 base and J dropped 2; count of bases not matched to a gene: 8. CDR3 length: 15 amino acids. CDR3 protein: CSARGQGSWTYEQYF. For the CDR3, the DNA is TGCAGTGCTAGAGGACAGGGTTCTTGGACCTACGAGCAGTACTTC.

The chain employs TRBV13 and TRBJ2-1; TRBD2 agrees at 8 bases. Looked up from germline, CDR1 is PRHDT and CDR2 is FYEKMQ (reference sequence). The CDR3 consists of 15 residues. V trimming: 1 base; J trimming: 5 bases; junction bases outside the gene matches: 4. The CDR3 DNA reads as TGTGCCAGCAGCTTAGCGGGAGGGCGCGACAATGAGCAGTTCTTC. Translating gives CASSLAGGRDNEQFF.

This clonotype has a count of ten or more. This chain connects TRBV29-1 to TRBJ1-1; TRBD1 agrees at 8 bases. Germline V lookup: CDR1 SQVTM, CDR2 ANQGSEA. The CDR3 sequence is 15 residues long. V was pared by 4 bases and J by 2 bases, with 9 bases of the junction left unmatched. CDR3 bases: TGCAGCGTTGTGCCCGCGGGACAGGAAAACACTGAAGCTTTCTTT. It codes for CSVVPAGQENTEAFF.

This clonotype was detected ten times or more. The chain uses TRBV4-2 and TRBJ2-2, with 9 nucleotides matching TRBD1. CDR1 is LGHNA, CDR2 YNFKEQ, per germline. The V and J ends lost 4 bases and 6 bases, in that order; junction bases with no gene match: 6. CDR3 length equals 15 residues. The DNA for the CDR3 is TGTGCCAGCAGCCCCGCCGGGACAGGGTCCGGGGAGCTGTTTTTT. The encoded protein is CASSPAGTGSGELFF.

This clonotype has a count of ten or more. The chain is built from TRBV20-1 and TRBJ2-7; 8 nucleotides line up with TRBD2. V lost 7 bases to trimming and J lost 3 bases; unmatched junction nucleotides: 5. CDR1 and CDR2 from the germline V gene are DFQATT and SNEGSKA (reference sequence). CDR3 length: 12 residues. The CDR3 region is CSVAGGNYEQYF. CDR3 sequence (DNA): TGCAGTGTTGCGGGGGGCAACTACGAGCAGTACTTC.

This clonotype was seen many times. DNA of the CDR3: TGCAGCGTTGAATGGGGCAGCTCCTACGAGCAGTACTTC. Encoded protein: CSVEWGSSYEQYF. J is TRBJ2-7 and V is TRBV29-1; possible D gene TRBD1, 5 bases. This CDR3 comprises 13 residues. V shed 2 bases and J shed 0 bases, with 8 bases lying between them. In germline, CDR1 is SQVTM, CDR2 ANQGSEA.

This clonotype was counted many times. This chain uses TRBV12-3 or TRBV12-4 with TRBJ2-7, with 10 nucleotides matching TRBD2. The CDR3 loop spans 14 amino acids. The trim removed 6 bases at V and 2 bases at J, leaving 4 bases unmatched. CDR3 sequence reads: CASRLGLATYEQYF. The CDR3 DNA follows: TGTGCCAGCAGACTGGGACTAGCGACCTACGAGCAGTACTTC.

The V call is TRBV7-9, the J call TRBJ2-1; 9 nucleotides align to TRBD2. The CDR3 is 13 amino acids. Per the germline V gene, CDR1 is SEHNR and CDR2 is FQNEAQ (reference sequence). V dropped 5 bases and J dropped 14; count of bases not matched to a gene: 10. CDR3 DNA: TGTGCCAGCAGCCCGGAGGCTCTAGCGGGGAAGTTCTTC. Amino acid sequence: CASSPEALAGKFF.

This clonotype has ten or more counts. The V gene is TRBV28, the J gene TRBJ2-1, with a tentative D call TRBD1 (7 bases). The V end lost 1 base, the J end lost 5 bases, and 12 bases lay between the germline ends. Per the germline V gene, CDR1 is MDHEN and CDR2 is SYDVKM. The CDR3 is made up of 15 amino acids. CDR3 bases: TGTGCCAGCAGTTTATCAGGGGGGTTCCACAATGAGCAGTTCTTC. This gives the protein CASSLSGGFHNEQFF.

This clonotype occurred many times. The gene calls are TRBV3-1 and TRBJ2-3, with D possibly being TRBD1 or TRBD2 (6 bases each). The CDR3 totals 20 residues. Trimming shortened V by 1 base and J by 1 base, and 24 bases separated the two germline ends. Germline values: CDR1 LGHDT, CDR2 YNNKEL (reference sequence). For the CDR3, the DNA is TGTGCCAGCAGCCAAGTGGGGAGCCGGGACAAGGGGAGGCGCACAGATACGCAGTATTTT. This translates into CASSQVGSRDKGRRTDTQYF.

V is TRBV28 and J is TRBJ1-3; D is unresolved. The V gene lost 3 bases and the J gene lost 10 bases, with 16 bases spanning the gap. This CDR3 is 14 amino acids long. The germline CDR1 and CDR2 sequences are MDHEN and SYDVKM. CDR3 region: CASSFSLQRATIYF. The CDR3 bases are TGTGCCAGCAGTTTCTCGTTACAGCGGGCAACCATATATTTT.

This clonotype was detected many times. The CDR3 sequence is CASSYGQTYEQYF. Written as DNA, the CDR3 is TGCGCCAGCAGCTATGGACAGACCTACGAGCAGTACTTC. The chain has TRBV5-1 and TRBJ2-7; weak D call: TRBD1 (6 bases). Trimming removed 3 bases from V and 2 bases from J, with 9 bases in between. The CDR3 sequence is 13 residues long. CDR1 and CDR2 from the germline V gene are SGHRS and YFSETQ.

This clonotype was seen ten or more times. The rearrangement uses TRBV5-5 and TRBJ2-4; D may be TRBD2 (7 bases). V lost 4 bases and J lost 9, with 17 bases in between. The CDR3 spans 14 residues. CDR1 SGHKS and CDR2 YYEKEE come from the germline V gene (reference sequence). The CDR3 spells CASSDIREGGIQYF. In nucleotides, the CDR3 is TGTGCCAGCAGCGATATAAGGGAGGGGGGCATTCAGTACTTC.

This clonotype was seen many times. J is TRBJ2-7 and V is TRBV28, with 7 bases lining up with TRBD2. The CDR3 length is 15 residues. Germline CDR1 MDHEN, CDR2 SYDVKM. Trimming took 2 bases from V and 2 from J; bases not matched to a gene: 6. The CDR3 here is CASSLLAGVTYEQYF. CDR3 nucleotides: TGTGCCAGCAGTTTACTGGCGGGGGTTACCTACGAGCAGTACTTC.